This TCR beta chain comes out of a study of cytomegalovirus exposure and HLA in healthy donors. Both 60 Vbeta primers and 13 Jbeta primers went into the PCR. Clones were sequenced by immunoSEQ multiplex PCR, and TCRdb holds only the in-frame ones, with some missing. This table has 100,000 to 150,000 clones, approximately 78% appearing once. From germline, CDR1 is SGDLS and CDR2 YYNGEE. This CDR3 spans 16 amino acids. Trimming at V came to 0 bases and at J to 7 bases, leaving 10 bases not matched to a gene. The sample was PBMCs. The chain joins TRBV9 to TRBJ1-2; the match to TRBD1 covers 9 bases. The clonotype comes from a middle-aged man in good health and CMV-seronegative. The CDR3 region has the DNA TGTGCCAGCAGCGTAGCACAGGGGGCCCATATCGGTGGCTACACCTTC. Translation: CASSVAQGAHIGGYTF.